This TCR beta chain was retrieved from a study of identical twins. Findings and limits, study-wide: In drawing conclusions, the study used cross-sectional statistical analysis and did not follow the same donors.

TCRdb ran MiXCR on the 5' RACE reads and lists one entry per CDR3 protein. Here the sample spans about 200,000 distinct CDR3 sequences, less than 10% being singletons. A few counts support this clonotype. Its antigen is as yet unknown. Trimming took off 2 bases at V and 1 base at J, with 12 bases between the two ends. CDR1 SGHTA and CDR2 FQGTGA come from the germline V gene. The CDR3 is 16 residues long. V is TRBV7-3 and J is TRBJ2-1; no reliable D call. This TCR derives from a woman between 18 and 30 years old in good health. What was sequenced was memory (CD45RO+) T cells sorted from blood. The CDR3: CASSLEQLCSYNEQFF. The CDR3, as DNA: TGTGCCAGCAGCTTAGAGCAATTATGTTCCTACAATGAGCAGTTCTTC.